This entry features one T cell receptor (beta chain) sequence. Its antigen is unknown. There are no base qualities to consult, and no much larger clone falls within one base. The data belong to a study of cytomegalovirus exposure and HLA in healthy donors (dated by TCRdb to between 2016 and 2019). With regard to the full study: The 650 to 800 repertoires of the first cohort and the 95 to 150 validation repertoires were produced on the same platform, according to a later analysis. The aim of the study was to test whether cataloging public T cell receptors could identify signatures of past pathogen exposure. In addition to the first cohort of around 670 subjects, a separate validation cohort of approximately 120 different subjects was used. To predict cytomegalovirus infection status, the study combined high-throughput TCR immunosequencing, statistical association of individual TCRs with disease status, and machine learning. The study at large found these results: In a later analysis, TCRs clustered in the first cohort were found to also tend to co-occur in the 110 or so validation repertoires, with approximately 95% of cluster scores above 0. According to the authors, the approach could potentially be generalized to other disease states and immunological phenotypes. Cytomegalovirus status was reported to be diagnosed by the classifier with high specificity and sensitivity in both the original and validation cohorts. Most TCR sequences were seen in very few donors, while some public TCRs were found in many individuals. A total of 150 or so TCR beta chains were listed by the study as associated with cytomegalovirus. A few of the identified cytomegalovirus-associated TCR beta chains were confirmed in vitro to be specific for cytomegalovirus antigens. A later analysis lacked HLA typing for the validation cohort, so it scored co-occurrence in that cohort across all 130 or so repertoires.

From the germline V gene, CDR1 is MNHEY and CDR2 is SVGAGI. V was cut back by 6 bases and J by 3 bases, leaving a gap of 12 bases between them. Spanning cysteine to phenylalanine, the CDR3 consists of 13 amino acids. Only CDR3 DNA remains: 39 bases, in frame from the first base. The method behind the library was the immunoSEQ multiplex PCR assay. From the authors' description of their analysis: To diagnose cytomegalovirus status from the catalog of TCR beta chain sequences, a statistical classification framework was built. This immuneACCESS table, as held by TCRdb, lists in-frame sequences with V and J called but not all clones. Of the missing ones, under half trace to an unresolved V gene in checked studies; the others have no known cause. The V and J calls and clone size are taken from that table; D and trimming were inferred from the DNA. Within this sample are 150,000 to 200,000 clones, with 75% to 90% of them counted one time only. In total, the top ten clones hold approximately 16% of the sample.

The donors were included in the validation cohort of 90 to 150 subjects, a group kept apart from the approximately 650-subject first cohort. The V and J segments used are TRBV6-5 and TRBJ2-7, and perhaps TRBD2 as D gene, on 6 matching bases. This receptor was obtained from a man between 18 and 29 years old in good health and CMV-seropositive. Sequencing was carried out using PBMCs. CDR3 reads: CASSGSSNYEQYF. The DNA is as follows: TGTGCCAGCAGCGGGAGCTCCAACTACGAGCAGTACTTC.